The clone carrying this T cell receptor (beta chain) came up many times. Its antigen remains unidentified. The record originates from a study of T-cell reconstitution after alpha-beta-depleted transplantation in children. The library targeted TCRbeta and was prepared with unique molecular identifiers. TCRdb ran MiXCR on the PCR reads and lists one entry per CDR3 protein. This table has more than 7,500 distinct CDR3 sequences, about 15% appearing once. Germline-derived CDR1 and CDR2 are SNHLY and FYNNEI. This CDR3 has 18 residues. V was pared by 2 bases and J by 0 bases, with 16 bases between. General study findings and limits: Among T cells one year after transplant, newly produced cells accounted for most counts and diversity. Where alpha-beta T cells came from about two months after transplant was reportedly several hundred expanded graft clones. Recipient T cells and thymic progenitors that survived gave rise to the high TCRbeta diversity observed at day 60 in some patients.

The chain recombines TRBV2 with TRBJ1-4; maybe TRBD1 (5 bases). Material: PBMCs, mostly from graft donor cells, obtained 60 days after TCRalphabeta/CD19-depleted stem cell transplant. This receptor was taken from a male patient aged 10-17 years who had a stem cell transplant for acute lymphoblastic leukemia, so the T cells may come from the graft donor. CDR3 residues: CASSESGPQAATNEKLFF. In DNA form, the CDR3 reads TGTGCCAGCAGTGAAAGTGGCCCACAGGCGGCAACTAATGAAAAACTGTTTTTT. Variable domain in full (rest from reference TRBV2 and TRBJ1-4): EPEVTQTPSHQVTQMGQEVILRCVPISNHLYFYWYRQILGQKVEFLVSFYNNEISEKSEIFDDQFSVERPDGSNFTLKIRSTKLEDSAMYFCASSESGPQAATNEKLFFGSGTQLSVL.